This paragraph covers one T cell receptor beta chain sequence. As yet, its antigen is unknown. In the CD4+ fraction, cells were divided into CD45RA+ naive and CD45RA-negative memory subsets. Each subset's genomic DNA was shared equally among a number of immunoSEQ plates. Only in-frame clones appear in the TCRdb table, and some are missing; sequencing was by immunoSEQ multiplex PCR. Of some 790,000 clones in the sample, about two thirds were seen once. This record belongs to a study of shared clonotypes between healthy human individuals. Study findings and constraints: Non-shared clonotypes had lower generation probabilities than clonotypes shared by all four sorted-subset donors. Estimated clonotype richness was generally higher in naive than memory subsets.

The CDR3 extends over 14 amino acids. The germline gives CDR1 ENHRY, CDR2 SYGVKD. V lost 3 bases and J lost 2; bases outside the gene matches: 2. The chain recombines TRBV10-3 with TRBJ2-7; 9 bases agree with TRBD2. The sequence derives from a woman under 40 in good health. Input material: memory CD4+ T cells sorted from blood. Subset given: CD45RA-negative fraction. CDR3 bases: TGTGCCATCAGTGAAAGCGGGAGGACCTACGAGCAGTACTTC. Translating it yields CAISESGRTYEQYF.